This passage covers 10 T cell receptor beta chains from one sample sequenced in a study of T cell repertoires in cytomegalovirus infection. MiXCR was run by TCRdb on the reads, yielding one entry per CDR3 protein. The top ten hold approximately 35% of the sample, which has about 130,000 distinct CDR3 sequences, 20% to 30% seen once. What these receptors recognize is not known. Sample: PBMCs, sequenced either directly or after in vitro stimulation (not recorded which). Source of these receptors: a human donor in good health (CMV status not recorded). Some clones in this sample may be carry-over from other donors' samples.

This clonotype showed up many times. The chain carries TRBV6-2 or TRBV6-3 and TRBJ1-1; perhaps TRBD1 as D (5 bases). CDR1 is MNHEY, CDR2 SVGEGT, per germline. CDR3 size: 14 residues. V lost 2 bases, J lost 1 base, and 8 bases lay in between. CDR3 sequence: CASSYARENTEAFF. In DNA, the CDR3 is TGTGCCAGCAGTTACGCCAGGGAGAACACTGAAGCTTTCTTT.

The DNA of the CDR3 is TGTGCCAGCAGGGGGGGGGGGAATAGCAATCAGCCCCAGCATTTT. Translation: CASRGGGNSNQPQHF. The J gene is TRBJ1-5, the V gene TRBV12-3 or TRBV12-4, with D perhaps TRBD1 (5 bases). V lost 6 bases to trimming and J lost 0 bases, with 12 bases between them. This CDR3 region has 15 residues.

In regard to this clonotype: A much larger clone sits a single nucleotide away, making a read error possible. The rearrangement uses TRBV7-2 and TRBJ1-1; D is perhaps TRBD1 (5 bases). CDR3 size: 15 residues. Between the trimmed V and J ends, which lost 2 bases and 4 bases, there was a span of 14 bases. The germline V gene encodes CDR1 SGHTA and CDR2 FQGNSA. The CDR3 protein is CASSLLGGTSTEAFF. DNA of the CDR3: TGTGCCAGCAGCTTATTGGGGGGAACGAGCACTGAAGCTTTCTTT.

This clonotype was seen at least ten times. The chain carries TRBV20-1 and TRBJ1-5; D is uncertain. V was pared by 2 bases and J by 0 bases, with 8 bases between. The CDR3 has 14 amino acids. CDR1 and CDR2 from the germline V gene are DFQATT and SNEGSKA (reference sequence). CDR3 protein: CSARTAYSNQPQHF. CDR3 DNA sequence: TGCAGTGCTAGAACAGCTTATAGCAATCAGCCCCAGCATTTT.

The chain uses TRBV12-3 or TRBV12-4 and TRBJ1-4; D uncertain. The germline V and J ends were trimmed by 3 bases and 0 bases, with 8 bases remaining between them. The CDR3 totals 15 residues. The CDR3 is CASSFPGATNEKLFF. CDR3 bases: TGTGCCAGCAGTTTTCCCGGGGCAACTAATGAAAAACTGTTTTTT.

The chain couples TRBV28 to TRBJ1-4; no definite D call. Germline CDR1 and CDR2: MDHEN and SYDVKM. Between the trimmed V and J ends, which lost 11 bases and 5 bases, there was a span of 12 bases. This CDR3 region has 12 residues. The CDR3 nucleotides are TGTGCCGGTCAAGGATTGAATGAAAAACTGTTTTTT. It encodes CAGQGLNEKLFF.

The chain recombines TRBV28 with TRBJ1-1; 9 bases line up with TRBD1. V shed 6 bases, J shed 11 bases, and the junction held 4 bases outside the gene matches. CDR1 is MDHEN, CDR2 SYDVKM, per germline. The CDR3 runs 11 residues. DNA of the CDR3: TGTGCCAGCAGCAACAGGGGGCACGCTTTCTTT. It yields the protein CASSNRGHAFF.

Worth noting for this clonotype: Mismatch with germline at one junction end may stem from a read error. The chain joins TRBV20-1 to TRBJ1-5, with D hard to call. CDR3 size: 12 residues. From germline, CDR1 is DFQATT and CDR2 SNEGSKA (reference sequence). CDR3 coding DNA: TGCAGTGCTCGAGACAGCAATCAGCCCCAGCATTTT. This translates into CSARDSNQPQHF.

This clonotype was recorded many times. The chain recombines TRBV19 with TRBJ1-5; D is uncertain. CDR1 is LNHDA and CDR2 is SQIVND in the germline V gene (reference sequence). The CDR3 loop spans 14 amino acids. V lost 3 bases, J lost 5 bases, and 11 bases lay in between. The CDR3 region has the DNA TGTGCCAGTAGTATTATCCTCGGGGATCAGCCCCAGCATTTT. Protein: CASSIILGDQPQHF.

There are a few counts of this clonotype. The chain combines TRBV11-2 with TRBJ1-1, with D perhaps TRBD1 (6 bases). The CDR3 is made up of 14 amino acids. Germline values: CDR1 SGHAT, CDR2 FQNNGV. V dropped 4 bases and J dropped 1 base, with 10 bases sitting between them. The CDR3 reads CASSWGGRNTEAFF. CDR3 DNA: TGTGCCAGCAGCTGGGGGGGCAGGAACACTGAAGCTTTCTTT.